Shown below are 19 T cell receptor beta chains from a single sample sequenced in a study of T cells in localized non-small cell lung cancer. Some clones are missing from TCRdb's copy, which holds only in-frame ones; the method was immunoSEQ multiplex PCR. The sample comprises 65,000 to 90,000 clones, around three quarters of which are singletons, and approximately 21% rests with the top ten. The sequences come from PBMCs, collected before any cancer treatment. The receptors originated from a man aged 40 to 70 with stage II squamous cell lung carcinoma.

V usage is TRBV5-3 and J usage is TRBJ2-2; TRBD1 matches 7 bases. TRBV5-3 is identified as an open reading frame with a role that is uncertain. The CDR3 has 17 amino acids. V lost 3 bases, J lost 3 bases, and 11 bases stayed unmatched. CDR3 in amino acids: CARSSTGVTSDTGELFF. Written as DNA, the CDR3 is TGTGCCAGAAGCTCAACAGGGGTGACTTCGGACACCGGGGAGCTGTTTTTT.

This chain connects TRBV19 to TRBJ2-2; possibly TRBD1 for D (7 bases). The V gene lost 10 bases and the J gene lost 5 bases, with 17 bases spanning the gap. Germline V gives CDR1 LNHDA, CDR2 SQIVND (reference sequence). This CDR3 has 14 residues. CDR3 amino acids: CATQTGRSTGELFF. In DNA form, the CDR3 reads TGTGCCACCCAGACAGGGAGGTCAACCGGGGAGCTGTTTTTT.

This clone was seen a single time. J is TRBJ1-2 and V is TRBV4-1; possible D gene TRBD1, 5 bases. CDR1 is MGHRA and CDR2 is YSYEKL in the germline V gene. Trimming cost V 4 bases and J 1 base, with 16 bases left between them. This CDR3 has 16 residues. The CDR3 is CASSRPDRPSNYGYTF. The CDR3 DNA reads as TGCGCCAGCAGCCGCCCCGACAGACCAAGTAACTATGGCTACACCTTC.

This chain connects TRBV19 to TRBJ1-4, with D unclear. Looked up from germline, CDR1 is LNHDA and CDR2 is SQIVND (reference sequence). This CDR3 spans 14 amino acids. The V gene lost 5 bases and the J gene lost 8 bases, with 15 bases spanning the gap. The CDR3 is CASSEAGGNEKLFF. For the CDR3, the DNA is TGTGCCAGTAGTGAAGCAGGAGGGAACGAAAAACTGTTTTTT. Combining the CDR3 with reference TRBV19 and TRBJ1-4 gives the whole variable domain DGGITQSPKYLFRKEGQNVTLSCEQNLNHDAMYWYRQDPGQGLRLIYYSQIVNDFQKGDIAEGYSVSREKKESFPLTVTSAQKNPTAFYLCASSEAGGNEKLFFGSGTQLSVL.

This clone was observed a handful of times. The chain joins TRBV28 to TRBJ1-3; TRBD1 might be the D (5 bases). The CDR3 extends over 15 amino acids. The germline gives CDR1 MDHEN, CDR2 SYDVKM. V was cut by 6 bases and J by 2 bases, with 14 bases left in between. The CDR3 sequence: CASSLKWGPGNTIYF. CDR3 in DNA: TGTGCCAGCAGCCTTAAGTGGGGCCCTGGAAACACCATATATTTT.

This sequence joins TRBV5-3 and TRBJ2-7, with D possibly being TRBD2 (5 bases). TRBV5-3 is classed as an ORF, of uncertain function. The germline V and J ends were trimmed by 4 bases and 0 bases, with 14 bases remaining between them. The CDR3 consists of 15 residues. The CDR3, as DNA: TGTGCCAGAAGCCAAAGGAGGAGAAGCTCCTACGAGCAGTACTTC. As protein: CARSQRRRSSYEQYF.

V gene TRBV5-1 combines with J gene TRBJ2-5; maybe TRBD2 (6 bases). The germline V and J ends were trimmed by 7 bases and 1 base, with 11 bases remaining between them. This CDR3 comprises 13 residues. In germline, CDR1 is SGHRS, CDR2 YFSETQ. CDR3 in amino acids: CASGGAAQETQYF. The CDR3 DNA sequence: TGCGCCAGCGGCGGGGCAGCCCAAGAGACCCAGTACTTC.

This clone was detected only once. CDR3 nucleotide sequence: TGTGCCAGCAGCCCACAGGGGGTCTTATACAATGAGCAGTTCTTC. Encoded protein: CASSPQGVLYNEQFF. J is TRBJ2-1 and V is TRBV7-9, with 8 bases aligning to TRBD1. The CDR3 consists of 15 residues. The germline V gene has CDR1 SEHNR and CDR2 FQNEAQ (reference sequence). The V segment lost 5 bases and the J segment 4 bases; nucleotides outside the gene matches: 7.

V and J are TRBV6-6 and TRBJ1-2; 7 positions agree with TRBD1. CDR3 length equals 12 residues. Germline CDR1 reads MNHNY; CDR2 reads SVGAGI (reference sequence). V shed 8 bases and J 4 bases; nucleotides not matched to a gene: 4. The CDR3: CASGGTAYGYTF. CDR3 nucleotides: TGTGCCAGCGGGGGGACAGCCTATGGCTACACCTTC.

The CDR3 is CASSYTSNTGELFF. The CDR3 DNA follows: TGTGCCAGCAGTTACACGTCGAACACCGGGGAGCTGTTTTTT. This rearrangement joins TRBV2 to TRBJ2-2, with unresolved D. V was cut by 5 bases and J by 0 bases, with 7 bases left in between. Germline V CDR1 and CDR2: SNHLY, FYNNEI. CDR3 length equals 14 residues. The full variable domain, rest sourced from reference TRBV2 and TRBJ2-2, is EPEVTQTPSHQVTQMGQEVILRCVPISNHLYFYWYRQILGQKVEFLVSFYNNEISEKSEIFDDQFSVERPDGSNFTLKIRSTKLEDSAMYFCASSYTSNTGELFFGEGSRLTVL.

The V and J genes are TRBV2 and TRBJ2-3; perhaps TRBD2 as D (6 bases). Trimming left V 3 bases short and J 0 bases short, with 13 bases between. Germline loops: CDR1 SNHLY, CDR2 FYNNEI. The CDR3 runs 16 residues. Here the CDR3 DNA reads TGTGCCAGCAGTGATCCCCGGGACTGGAGCACAGATACGCAGTATTTT. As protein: CASSDPRDWSTDTQYF.

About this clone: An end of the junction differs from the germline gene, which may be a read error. The CDR3 nucleotides are TGTGCCAGGAGCTTGGTGAACCCGGGACAGACCTATGGCTACACCTTC. Its protein product is CARSLVNPGQTYGYTF. The chain carries TRBV5-3 and TRBJ1-2; TRBD1 agrees at 7 bases. TRBV5-3 is treated as an ORF (open reading frame) with a function not yet certain. This CDR3 is built from 16 residues.

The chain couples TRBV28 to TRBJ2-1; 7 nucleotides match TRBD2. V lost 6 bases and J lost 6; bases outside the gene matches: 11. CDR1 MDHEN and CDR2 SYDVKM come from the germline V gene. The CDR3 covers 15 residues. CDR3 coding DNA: TGTGCCAGCAGAGCCCGGGGTTGGGAGGGCAATGAGCAGTTCTTC. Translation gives CASRARGWEGNEQFF.

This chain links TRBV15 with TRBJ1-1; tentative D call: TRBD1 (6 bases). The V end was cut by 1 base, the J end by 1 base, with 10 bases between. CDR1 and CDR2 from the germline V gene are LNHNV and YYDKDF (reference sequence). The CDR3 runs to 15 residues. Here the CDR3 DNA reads TGTGCCACCAGCAGAGGACAGGCGAAGAACACTGAAGCTTTCTTT. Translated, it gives CATSRGQAKNTEAFF.

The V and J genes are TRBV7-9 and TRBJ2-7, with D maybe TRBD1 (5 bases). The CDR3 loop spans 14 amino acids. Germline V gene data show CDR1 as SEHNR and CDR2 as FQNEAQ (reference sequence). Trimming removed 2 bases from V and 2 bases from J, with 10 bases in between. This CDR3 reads CASSLSLRAYEQYF. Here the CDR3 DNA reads TGTGCCAGCAGCTTAAGTCTCAGGGCCTACGAGCAGTACTTC.

In DNA, the CDR3 is TGTGCCAGTACGTCAGGAGACTCCTCCTACGAGCAGTACTTC. Translation: CASTSGDSSYEQYF. The genes are TRBV19 and TRBJ2-7; D not resolved. The CDR3 spans 14 residues. The V end lost 7 bases, the J end lost 0 bases, and 13 bases lay between the germline ends. Per germline, CDR1 LNHDA and CDR2 SQIVND (reference sequence). Full variable domain (missing parts from reference TRBV19 and TRBJ2-7): DGGITQSPKYLFRKEGQNVTLSCEQNLNHDAMYWYRQDPGQGLRLIYYSQIVNDFQKGDIAEGYSVSREKKESFPLTVTSAQKNPTAFYLCASTSGDSSYEQYFGPGTRLTVT.

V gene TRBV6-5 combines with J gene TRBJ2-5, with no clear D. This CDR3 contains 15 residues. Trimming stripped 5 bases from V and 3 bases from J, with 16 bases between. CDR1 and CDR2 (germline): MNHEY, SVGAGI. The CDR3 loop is CASSLPPNGEETQYF. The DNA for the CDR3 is TGTGCCAGCAGTCTGCCCCCTAACGGCGAAGAGACCCAGTACTTC.

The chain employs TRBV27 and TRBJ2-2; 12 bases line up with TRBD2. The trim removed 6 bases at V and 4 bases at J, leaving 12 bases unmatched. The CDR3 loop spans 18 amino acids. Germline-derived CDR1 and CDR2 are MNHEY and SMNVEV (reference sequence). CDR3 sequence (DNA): TGTGCCAGCAGGACGACTAGCGGGAGTGGGGGGCGCACCGGGGAGCTGTTTTTT. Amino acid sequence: CASRTTSGSGGRTGELFF.

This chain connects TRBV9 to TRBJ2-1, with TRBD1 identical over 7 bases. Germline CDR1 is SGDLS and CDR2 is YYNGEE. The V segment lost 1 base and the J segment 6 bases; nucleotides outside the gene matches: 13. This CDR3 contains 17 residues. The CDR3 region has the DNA TGTGCCAGCAGCGTACGACAGGGACACGGCCCTGGCAATGAGCAGTTCTTC. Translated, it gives CASSVRQGHGPGNEQFF. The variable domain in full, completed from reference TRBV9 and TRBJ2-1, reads DSGVTQTPKHLITATGQRVTLRCSPRSGDLSVYWYQQSLDQGLQFLIQYYNGEERAKGNILERFSAQQFPDLHSELNLSSLELGDSALYFCASSVRQGHGPGNEQFFGPGTRLTVL.